This is a list of T cell receptor beta chains from one sample in a study of blood T cell repertoires in COVID-19. Only in-frame clones appear in the TCRdb table, and some are missing; sequencing was by immunoSEQ multiplex PCR. There are around 230,000 clones in the sample; 85% occur only once, and about 5.1% lies in the top ten. What was sequenced was peripheral blood. These receptors originate from a middle-aged man with COVID-19, enrolled during active disease. Each CDR3 is given with its conserved first and last residue. Fields, in order: clone size, D gene, V gene, J gene, CDR3 protein, CDR3 DNA. A D gene is named only where the DNA matches it firmly. Size is omitted from some rows. Given values are once, few, many or a class for expanded clones.

abundance: .
d_gene: .
v_gene: TRBV11-2
j_gene: TRBJ1-3
CDR3aa: CASSSWRAHSGNTIYF
CDR3nt: TGTGCCAGCAGCTCCTGGAGGGCCCACTCTGGAAACACCATATATTTT

abundance: once
d_gene: .
v_gene: TRBV11-2
j_gene: TRBJ2-5
CDR3aa: CASSLVGLEPETQYF
CDR3nt: TGTGCCAGCAGCTTAGTGGGACTCGAGCCAGAGACCCAGTACTTC

abundance: .
d_gene: TRBD2
v_gene: TRBV10-3
j_gene: TRBJ2-3
CDR3aa: CAISESKKRGPTDTQYF
CDR3nt: TGTGCCATCAGTGAGTCGAAAAAGCGGGGACCCACAGATACGCAGTATTTT

abundance: .
d_gene: TRBD1
v_gene: TRBV4-1
j_gene: TRBJ2-7
CDR3aa: CASSQGQGLGEQYF
CDR3nt: TGCGCCAGCAGCCAAGGACAGGGGCTCGGCGAGCAGTACTTC

abundance: .
d_gene: TRBD2
v_gene: TRBV24-1
j_gene: TRBJ2-3
CDR3aa: CATSVAGGLEDTQYF
CDR3nt: TGTGCCACCAGTGTCGCGGGGGGGCTTGAAGATACGCAGTATTTT

abundance: few
d_gene: TRBD1
v_gene: TRBV3-1/TRBV3-2
j_gene: TRBJ1-1
CDR3aa: CASSITGGVTEAFF
CDR3nt: TGTGCCAGCAGCATAACAGGGGGCGTCACTGAAGCTTTCTTT

abundance: .
d_gene: TRBD1
v_gene: TRBV18
j_gene: TRBJ1-3
CDR3aa: CASSGGQGSGNTIYF
CDR3nt: TGTGCCAGCTCGGGAGGACAGGGCTCTGGAAACACCATATATTTT

abundance: .
d_gene: .
v_gene: TRBV14
j_gene: TRBJ2-3
CDR3aa: CASSPGGAGDTQYF
CDR3nt: TGTGCCAGCAGCCCGGGCGGGGCGGGGGATACGCAGTATTTT

abundance: .
d_gene: TRBD1
v_gene: TRBV6-6
j_gene: TRBJ1-6
CDR3aa: CASRTGGRENSPLHF
CDR3nt: TGTGCCAGCAGGACAGGGGGAAGGGAGAATTCACCCCTCCACTTT

abundance: .
d_gene: .
v_gene: TRBV2
j_gene: TRBJ1-2
CDR3aa: CASRSTGHGYTF
CDR3nt: TGTGCCAGCAGGTCGACAGGACATGGCTACACCTTC

abundance: .
d_gene: .
v_gene: TRBV6-5
j_gene: TRBJ2-1
CDR3aa: CASSLAESSYNEQFF
CDR3nt: TGTGCCAGCAGTTTAGCGGAGAGCTCCTACAATGAGCAGTTCTTC

abundance: once
d_gene: .
v_gene: TRBV6-5
j_gene: TRBJ1-5
CDR3aa: CASSYSSLQPQHF
CDR3nt: TGTGCCAGCAGTTACTCGAGCCTTCAGCCCCAGCATTTT

abundance: .
d_gene: .
v_gene: TRBV27
j_gene: TRBJ2-7
CDR3aa: CASRFKPGHIYEQYF
CDR3nt: TGTGCCAGCAGGTTCAAACCGGGACACATCTACGAGCAGTACTTC

abundance: .
d_gene: TRBD1
v_gene: TRBV9
j_gene: TRBJ2-2
CDR3aa: CASRRSDRGQGGELFF
CDR3nt: TGTGCCAGCAGAAGATCGGACAGGGGGCAAGGCGGGGAGCTGTTTTTT

abundance: few
d_gene: TRBD2
v_gene: TRBV7-3
j_gene: TRBJ2-7
CDR3aa: CASSLRAGGSYEQYF
CDR3nt: TGTGCCAGCAGCTTACGAGCGGGGGGCTCCTACGAGCAGTACTTC

abundance: .
d_gene: TRBD1
v_gene: TRBV28
j_gene: TRBJ2-1
CDR3aa: CRTGANEQFF
CDR3nt: TGTCGTACAGGGGCCAATGAGCAGTTCTTC

abundance: .
d_gene: TRBD1
v_gene: TRBV2
j_gene: TRBJ1-5
CDR3aa: CASRPGDRVGHQPQHF
CDR3nt: TGTGCCAGCAGACCTGGAGACAGGGTGGGTCATCAGCCCCAGCATTTT

abundance: .
d_gene: .
v_gene: TRBV2
j_gene: TRBJ1-5
CDR3aa: CASSEHNQPQHF
CDR3nt: TGTGCCAGCAGTGAACATAATCAGCCCCAGCATTTT

abundance: .
d_gene: TRBD2
v_gene: TRBV11-2
j_gene: TRBJ2-7
CDR3aa: CASSPSRGGANEQYF
CDR3nt: TGTGCCAGCAGCCCCTCTCGCGGGGGGGCCAACGAGCAGTACTTC

abundance: .
d_gene: TRBD2
v_gene: TRBV24-1
j_gene: TRBJ2-5
CDR3aa: CATSGRTSGIQETQYF
CDR3nt: TGTGCCACCAGTGGACGGACTAGCGGGATTCAAGAGACCCAGTACTTC

abundance: .
d_gene: .
v_gene: TRBV18
j_gene: TRBJ1-4
CDR3aa: CASSLYNEKLFF
CDR3nt: TGTGCCAGCTCACTTTATAATGAAAAACTGTTTTTT

abundance: .
d_gene: .
v_gene: TRBV5-1
j_gene: TRBJ2-3
CDR3aa: CASSLDLGGTDTQYF
CDR3nt: TGCGCCAGCAGCTTGGATCTCGGGGGAACAGATACGCAGTATTTT

abundance: .
d_gene: TRBD2
v_gene: TRBV5-4
j_gene: TRBJ2-1
CDR3aa: CASSLQGSGAVDEQFF
CDR3nt: TGTGCCAGCAGCTTGCAAGGTAGCGGGGCCGTCGATGAGCAGTTCTTC

abundance: few
d_gene: TRBD1
v_gene: TRBV28
j_gene: TRBJ1-2
CDR3aa: CAIGTGGLMNYGYTF
CDR3nt: TGTGCCATCGGGACAGGGGGACTTATGAACTATGGCTACACCTTC

abundance: .
d_gene: TRBD2
v_gene: TRBV24-1
j_gene: TRBJ2-1
CDR3aa: CATSDQTSGRDNEQFF
CDR3nt: TGTGCCACCAGTGATCAGACTAGCGGGCGAGACAATGAGCAGTTCTTC

abundance: .
d_gene: TRBD1
v_gene: TRBV3-1/TRBV3-2
j_gene: TRBJ1-2
CDR3aa: CASSLRDSSAGGYTF
CDR3nt: TGTGCCAGCAGCCTAAGGGACAGCTCGGCAGGCGGCTACACCTTC

abundance: .
d_gene: .
v_gene: TRBV11-2
j_gene: TRBJ2-1
CDR3aa: CASSPTMTSSYNEQFF
CDR3nt: TGTGCCAGCAGCCCCACTATGACTAGCTCCTACAATGAGCAGTTCTTC

abundance: .
d_gene: .
v_gene: TRBV9
j_gene: TRBJ2-3
CDR3aa: CASSVGRFTDTQYF
CDR3nt: TGTGCCAGCAGCGTGGGGCGCTTCACAGATACGCAGTATTTT

abundance: few
d_gene: TRBD2
v_gene: TRBV14
j_gene: TRBJ2-1
CDR3aa: CASSQDRLAGREQFF
CDR3nt: TGTGCCAGCAGCCAAGATCGACTAGCGGGGAGGGAGCAGTTCTTC

abundance: .
d_gene: .
v_gene: TRBV5-6
j_gene: TRBJ2-1
CDR3aa: CASSFGDEQFF
CDR3nt: TGTGCCAGCAGCTTCGGGGATGAGCAGTTCTTC

abundance: .
d_gene: TRBD1
v_gene: TRBV18
j_gene: TRBJ2-7
CDR3aa: CASSPTTGGNYEQYF
CDR3nt: TGTGCCAGCTCACCCACGACAGGGGGGAACTACGAGCAGTACTTC

abundance: .
d_gene: .
v_gene: TRBV19
j_gene: TRBJ1-5
CDR3aa: CASSISGNQPQHF
CDR3nt: TGTGCCAGTAGTATTTCAGGGAACCAGCCCCAGCATTTT

abundance: few
d_gene: .
v_gene: TRBV6-2/TRBV6-3
j_gene: TRBJ1-6
CDR3aa: CASSLSGSPLHF
CDR3nt: TGTGCCAGCAGTTTGAGTGGTTCACCCCTCCACTTT

abundance: many
d_gene: .
v_gene: TRBV30
j_gene: TRBJ1-5
CDR3aa: CAWSVGQPNQPQHF
CDR3nt: TGTGCCTGGAGTGTAGGACAGCCTAATCAGCCCCAGCATTTT

abundance: .
d_gene: .
v_gene: TRBV19
j_gene: TRBJ1-2
CDR3aa: CASTNFGQSYGYTF
CDR3nt: TGTGCCAGTACCAATTTTGGACAGAGCTATGGCTACACCTTC